Below are 20 T cell receptor beta chains sequenced from a single sample in a study of cytomegalovirus exposure and HLA in healthy donors. Use of 60 Vbeta and 13 Jbeta primers characterized the PCR. The table came from immunoSEQ multiplex PCR; TCRdb's copy has only in-frame clones and leaves some out. The sample lists roughly 180,000 clones; roughly 84% were seen once. Sequencing was done on a sample of PBMCs. Receptors originate from a man aged 25 to 40 in good health and CMV-seronegative.

The chain has TRBV27 and TRBJ1-1; D remains unclear. CDR1 is MNHEY and CDR2 is SMNVEV in the germline V gene (reference sequence). The CDR3 length is 14 residues. V was trimmed by 3 bases and J by 1 base, leaving 9 bases between them. CDR3 nucleotide sequence: TGTGCCAGCAGTTTGAGCAATACGAACACTGAAGCTTTCTTT. Residues: CASSLSNTNTEAFF.

The chain has TRBV19 and TRBJ2-3, with D maybe TRBD2 (6 bases). The CDR3 consists of 14 residues. The germline V and J ends were trimmed by 9 bases and 2 bases, with 15 bases remaining between them. Germline loops: CDR1 LNHDA, CDR2 SQIVND (reference sequence). CDR3 coding DNA: TGTGCCAGCAAGGATGCGGGGTACACAGATACGCAGTATTTT. Protein: CASKDAGYTDTQYF.

Only a few counts were recorded for this clone. The CDR3 loop reads CASSLGQRDEKLFF. The DNA of the CDR3 is TGTGCCAGCAGCTTGGGACAGAGGGATGAAAAACTGTTTTTT. The rearrangement uses TRBV11-2 and TRBJ1-4; 7 nucleotides line up with TRBD1. Germline CDR1 is SGHAT and CDR2 is FQNNGV. V lost 3 bases, J lost 6 bases, and 4 bases stayed unmatched. This CDR3 comprises 14 residues.

The chain links TRBV7-9 to TRBJ2-1, with a tentative D call TRBD2 (5 bases). The germline CDR1 and CDR2 sequences are SEHNR and FQNEAQ (reference sequence). The V end was cut by 2 bases, the J end by 4 bases, with 12 bases between. The CDR3 totals 15 residues. CDR3 protein: CASSLLGSSYNEQFF. The CDR3 coding sequence is TGTGCCAGCAGCTTACTTGGGAGTTCATACAATGAGCAGTTCTTC.

The chain uses TRBV10-3 and TRBJ2-1, with 7 positions matching TRBD2. V lost 5 bases to trimming and J lost 7 bases; unmatched junction nucleotides: 8. CDR1 is ENHRY and CDR2 is SYGVKD in the germline V gene. This CDR3 is built from 14 residues. The CDR3 here is CAISTGGGRNEQFF. CDR3 nucleotide sequence: TGTGCCATCAGTACTGGCGGGGGAAGGAATGAGCAGTTCTTC.

This clone was seen once. V and J are TRBV5-6 and TRBJ2-7, with no clear D. Germline V gives CDR1 SGHDT, CDR2 YYEEEE. Trimming took off 0 bases at V and 3 bases at J, with 7 bases between the two ends. The CDR3 is 13 amino acids. The CDR3 loop reads CASSLDRSYEQYF. The DNA of the CDR3 is TGTGCCAGCAGCTTGGATCGCAGCTACGAGCAGTACTTC.

The V call is TRBV28, the J call TRBJ1-5; 12 bases are shared with TRBD1. The germline V gene encodes CDR1 MDHEN and CDR2 SYDVKM. The J segment lost 2 bases and the V segment lost 7 bases, leaving 9 bases of the junction unmatched. The CDR3 covers 17 residues. CDR3 DNA: TGTGCCAGCACGGGGACAGGGGGCTTGATTGGCAATCAGCCCCAGCATTTT. It specifies CASTGTGGLIGNQPQHF.

The rearrangement joins TRBV6-1 to TRBJ1-6; D is possibly TRBD1 (5 bases). The CDR3 consists of 14 residues. Germline CDR1 is MNHNS and CDR2 is SASEGT. V lost 11 bases and J 7 bases, leaving 18 bases between the germline ends. Here the CDR3 reads CAAGDIRPNSPLHF. In nucleotides, the CDR3 is TGTGCCGCGGGGGATATTCGACCGAATTCACCCCTCCACTTT.

V and J are TRBV19 and TRBJ1-4; D gene ambiguous. The CDR3 sequence is 14 residues long. V was pared by 5 bases and J by 7 bases, with 14 bases between. Per the germline V gene, CDR1 is LNHDA and CDR2 is SQIVND (reference sequence). This chain's CDR3 is CASSENRGVEKLFF. CDR3 coding DNA: TGTGCCAGTAGTGAAAACCGGGGAGTTGAAAAACTGTTTTTT. The entire variable domain, with the rest obtained from reference TRBV19 and TRBJ1-4, is as follows: DGGITQSPKYLFRKEGQNVTLSCEQNLNHDAMYWYRQDPGQGLRLIYYSQIVNDFQKGDIAEGYSVSREKKESFPLTVTSAQKNPTAFYLCASSENRGVEKLFFGSGTQLSVL.

The chain links TRBV7-9 to TRBJ2-1; D possibly corresponds to TRBD1 (6 bases). V lost 5 bases, J lost 6 bases, and 17 bases lay in between. Germline CDR1 is SEHNR and CDR2 is FQNEAQ (reference sequence). The CDR3 has 15 amino acids. CDR3 loop: CASSAPSGGPNEQFF. Written as DNA, the CDR3 is TGTGCCAGCAGCGCGCCGAGTGGGGGCCCCAATGAGCAGTTCTTC.

J is TRBJ2-2 and V is TRBV11-3, with 9 bases aligning to TRBD2. The J segment lost 6 bases and the V segment lost 5 bases, leaving 7 bases of the junction unmatched. The CDR3 length is 15 residues. Per the germline V gene, CDR1 is SGHNT and CDR2 is YENEEA. CDR3 nucleotides: TGTGCCAGCAGCCCTAGCGGGGCCTCCGCCGGGGAGCTGTTTTTT. Amino acids: CASSPSGASAGELFF.

The rearrangement uses TRBV10-3 and TRBJ1-4, with 8 bases aligning to TRBD1. This CDR3 comprises 15 residues. The V segment lost 6 bases and the J segment 3 bases; nucleotides outside the gene matches: 6. Germline-derived CDR1 and CDR2 are ENHRY and SYGVKD. This CDR3 reads CAIRSDRGANEKLFF. In nucleotides, the CDR3 is TGTGCCATCAGATCCGACAGGGGTGCTAATGAAAAACTGTTTTTT.

This chain uses TRBV27 with TRBJ2-1; D is undetermined. Germline assignment: CDR1 MNHEY and CDR2 SMNVEV (reference sequence). CDR3 length: 11 amino acids. V was trimmed by 2 bases and J by 11 bases, leaving 7 bases between them. CDR3 region: CASSLGLQQFF. For the CDR3, the DNA is TGTGCCAGCAGTTTAGGCCTTCAGCAGTTCTTC.

The rearrangement joins TRBV4-3 to TRBJ2-1; maybe TRBD2 (6 bases). This CDR3 comprises 16 residues. Trimming cost V 0 bases and J 7 bases, with 16 bases left between them. Germline-derived CDR1 and CDR2 are LGHNA and YSLEER. In nucleotides, the CDR3 is TGCGCCAGCAGCCAAGATGCGGGAATCGTCCGAAATGAGCAGTTCTTC. Its protein is CASSQDAGIVRNEQFF.

The V call is TRBV6-6, the J call TRBJ1-2, with TRBD1 as a possible D gene (6 bases). V gave up 5 bases and J gave up 4 bases, with 17 bases separating them. This CDR3 is 15 amino acids long. Germline loops: CDR1 MNHNY, CDR2 SVGAGI (reference sequence). The CDR3 loop reads CASSPTGTLSYGYTF. CDR3 nucleotide sequence: TGTGCCAGCAGTCCAACAGGGACCCTGAGCTATGGCTACACCTTC.

J is TRBJ2-1 and V is TRBV7-9; maybe TRBD2 (6 bases). CDR3 length: 14 amino acids. In germline, CDR1 is SEHNR, CDR2 FQNEAQ (reference sequence). V was shortened by 5 bases and J by 7 bases, with 15 bases between the two germline ends. DNA of the CDR3: TGTGCCAGCAGCCTTACGTGGGGGAGGAATGAGCAGTTCTTC. Its protein product is CASSLTWGRNEQFF. The full variable domain, in which reference TRBV7-9 and TRBJ2-1 provide the parts outside the CDR3, is DTGVSQNPRHKITKRGQNVTFRCDPISEHNRLYWYRQTLGQGPEFLTYFQNEAQLEKSRLLSDRFSAERPKGSFSTLEIQRTEQGDSAMYLCASSLTWGRNEQFFGPGTRLTVL.

The chain employs TRBV11-2 and TRBJ2-7; 7 positions match TRBD1. The CDR3 contains 14 residues. The ends lost 5 bases at V and 3 bases at J; junction bases unmatched: 7. CDR1 is SGHAT and CDR2 is FQNNGV in the germline V gene. The CDR3 protein is CASSQGGRYYEQYF. Written as DNA, the CDR3 is TGTGCCAGCAGCCAAGGGGGCAGATACTACGAGCAGTACTTC. The entire variable domain, with the rest obtained from reference TRBV11-2 and TRBJ2-7, is as follows: EAGVAQSPRYKIIEKRQSVAFWCNPISGHATLYWYQQILGQGPKLLIQFQNNGVVDDSQLPKDRFSAERLKGVDSTLKIQPAKLEDSAVYLCASSQGGRYYEQYFGPGTRLTVT.

This rearrangement joins TRBV2 to TRBJ2-4, with TRBD2 matching over 7 bases. The J segment lost 5 bases and the V segment lost 5 bases, leaving 6 bases of the junction unmatched. Germline loops: CDR1 SNHLY, CDR2 FYNNEI. This CDR3 spans 14 amino acids. The DNA for the CDR3 is TGTGCCAGCAGTCCGGAGAGCGGGGAAAACATTCAGTACTTC. This sequence encodes CASSPESGENIQYF.

This chain uses TRBV5-6 with TRBJ1-2; 12 bases line up with TRBD1. CDR1 and CDR2 from the germline V gene are SGHDT and YYEEEE. This CDR3 has 14 residues. V trimming: 4 bases; J trimming: 7 bases; junction bases outside the gene matches: 5. CDR3 in DNA: TGTGCCAGCAGCGGGACAGGGGGCAGTGCTGGCTACACCTTC. Translation gives CASSGTGGSAGYTF.

The V and J genes are TRBV25-1 and TRBJ2-1, with 10 bases identical to TRBD2. J was trimmed by 9 bases and V by 4 bases; bases with no gene match: 12. Germline V gives CDR1 MGHDK, CDR2 SYGVNS. This CDR3 comprises 16 residues. CDR3 in DNA: TGTGCCAGCAGTGCCCTCCGGCTAGCGGGAGCAGTTGAGCAGTTCTTC. This translates into CASSALRLAGAVEQFF.